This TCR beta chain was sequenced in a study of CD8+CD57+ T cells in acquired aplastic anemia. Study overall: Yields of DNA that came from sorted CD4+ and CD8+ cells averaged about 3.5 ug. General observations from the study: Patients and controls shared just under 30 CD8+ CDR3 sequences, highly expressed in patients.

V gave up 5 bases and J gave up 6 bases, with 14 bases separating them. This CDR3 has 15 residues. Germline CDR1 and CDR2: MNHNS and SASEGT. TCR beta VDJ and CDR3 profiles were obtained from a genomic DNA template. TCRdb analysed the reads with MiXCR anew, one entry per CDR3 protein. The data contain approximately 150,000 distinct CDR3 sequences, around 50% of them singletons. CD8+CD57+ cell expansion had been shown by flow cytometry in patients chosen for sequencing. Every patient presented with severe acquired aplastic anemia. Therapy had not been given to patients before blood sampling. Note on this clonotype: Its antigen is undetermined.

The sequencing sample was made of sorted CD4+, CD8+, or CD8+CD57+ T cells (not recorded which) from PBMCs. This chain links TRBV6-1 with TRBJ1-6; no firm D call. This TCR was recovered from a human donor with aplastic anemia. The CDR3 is CASSTTTIINSPLHF. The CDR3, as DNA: TGTGCCAGCAGTACGACAACGATCATTAATTCACCCCTCCACTTT.